This T cell receptor beta chain is from a study of CD8+ T cells in alopecia areata. The treatment denotes: oral pan-JAK inhibitor, 5-10 mg twice daily. Following extraction, RNA underwent reverse transcription to cDNA, which served as the sequencing template. Measured with immunoSEQ multiplex PCR; TCRdb has only the in-frame clones, and not every one. This sample has some 180,000 clones; about 47% occur once, and the top ten carry roughly a tenth. Findings and limits, study-wide: During tofacitinib treatment, many expanded lesional clones remained in scalp and blood.

On this clone itself: Its target is not known.

V was cut by 5 bases and J by 7 bases, with 8 bases left in between. This CDR3 spans 11 amino acids. Germline CDR1 is SGHNT and CDR2 is YENEEA. This material consisted of CD8+ T cells sorted from blood, taken around week 54, from a patient treated with tofacitinib. This clonotype was obtained from a human donor with alopecia areata. The chain employs TRBV11-3 and TRBJ1-1; D ambiguous. The chain's CDR3 is CASSAGNEAFF. The CDR3 DNA sequence: TGTGCCAGCAGCGCTGGAAATGAAGCTTTCTTT.